The T cell receptor (beta chain) under discussion was sequenced for a study of shared clonotypes between healthy human individuals. Overall study: CD4 naive and memory got three plates each, CD8 naive two, CD8 memory one. Study observations and caveats: Among the subsets, naive ones generally showed larger estimated richness than memory ones. The four-donor shared clonotypes exceeded non-shared clonotypes in generation probability, with non-shared ones scoring lower.

Positive CCR7 selection of CD45RO-negative cells yielded the naive CD8 cells, and terminally differentiated effector memory CD45RA+ cells were excluded. As for this clone: Its cognate antigen is unknown.

TCRdb's table, derived via immunoSEQ multiplex PCR, lists solely in-frame clones and lacks some. The data show 2 million or so clones, less than 95% seen once. The CDR3 is 15 residues long. V lost 4 bases and J lost 2; bases outside the gene matches: 8. Germline V gene data show CDR1 as SGDLS and CDR2 as YYNGEE. Sequenced material: naive CD8+ T cells sorted from blood. This chain uses TRBV9 with TRBJ2-7, with TRBD2 matching 8 bases. The TCR sequence derives from a man between 18 and 29 years old in good health. This chain's CDR3 is CASSPQRGSPYEQYF. CDR3 bases: TGTGCCAGCAGCCCCCAGCGGGGGTCTCCCTACGAGCAGTACTTC.